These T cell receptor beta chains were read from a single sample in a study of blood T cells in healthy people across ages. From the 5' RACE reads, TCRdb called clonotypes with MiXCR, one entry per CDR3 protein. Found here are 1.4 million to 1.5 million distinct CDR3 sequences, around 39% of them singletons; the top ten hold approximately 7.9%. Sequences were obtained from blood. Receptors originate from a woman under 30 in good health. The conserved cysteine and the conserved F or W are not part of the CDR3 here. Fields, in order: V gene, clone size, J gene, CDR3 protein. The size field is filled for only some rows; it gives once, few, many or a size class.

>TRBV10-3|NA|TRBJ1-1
AISDEGAYTEAF
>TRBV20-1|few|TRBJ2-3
SARTSGDTQY
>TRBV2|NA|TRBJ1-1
ASMLDINTEAF
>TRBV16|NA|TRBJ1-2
ASSQSPVTGNYGYT
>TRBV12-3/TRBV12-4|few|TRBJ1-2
ASSLGPMYGYT
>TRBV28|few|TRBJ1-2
ASSFVRTNYGYT
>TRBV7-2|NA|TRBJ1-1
ASSSRKGRWGEAF
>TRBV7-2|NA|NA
ASSSSGRPLTETQY
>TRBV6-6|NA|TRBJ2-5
ASSKGSWETQY
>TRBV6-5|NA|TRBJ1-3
ASSPWQGSGGNTIY
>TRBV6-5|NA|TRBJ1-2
ASSYSRGTGYGYT
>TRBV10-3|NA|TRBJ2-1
AISETNGVNEQF
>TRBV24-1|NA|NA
ATSITGGSYNEQY
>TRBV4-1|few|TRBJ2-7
ASSHPGDGSYEQY
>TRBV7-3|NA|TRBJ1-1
ASSSQGPTEAF
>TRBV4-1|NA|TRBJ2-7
ASSQDGLAGTTRYEQY
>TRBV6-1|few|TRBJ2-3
AIHKKRESTDTQY
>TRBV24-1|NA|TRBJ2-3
ATSDDTSGSTDTQY
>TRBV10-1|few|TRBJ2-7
ASSELGTSNSYEQY
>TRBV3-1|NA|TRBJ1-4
ASSQARERQGDEKLF
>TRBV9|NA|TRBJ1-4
ASSVDRQGGEKLF
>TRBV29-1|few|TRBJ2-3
SVHGTDSPNTQY
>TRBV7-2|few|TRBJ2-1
ASSFDLSQGQGAYNEQF
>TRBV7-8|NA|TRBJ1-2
ASSGKTGNVGYT